This TCR beta chain was retrieved from a study of T cell repertoires in cytomegalovirus infection. Study at large: It was the public TCR beta signatures that indicated both CMV infection and matching HLA type.

CDR3 length: 15 residues. V shed 3 bases and J shed 6 bases, with 17 bases lying between them. CDR1 SGHDT and CDR2 YYEEEE come from the germline V gene. TCRdb reprocessed the reads via MiXCR and lists one record per CDR3 protein. The profile shows around 100,000 distinct CDR3 sequences, under 45% of them singletons. Points from the study as a whole: Dominating the ex vivo response were HLA-C-restricted CMV-specific TCR beta clonotypes.

With regard to this clonotype: Its antigen is undetermined.

This TCR was sampled from a human donor in good health (CMV status not recorded). Some clones in this sample may be carry-over from other donors' samples. The J gene is TRBJ2-3, the V gene TRBV5-6; TRBD2 is a possible D gene (6 bases). The sample was CD8+ T cells from cultured PBMCs, taken from culture after CMV antigen stimulation. The CDR3 DNA reads as TGTGCCAGCAGCTACGGGGGATGGTCTGGGGATACGCAGTATTTT. Translated: CASSYGGWSGDTQYF.